The 16 T cell receptor beta chains listed next were all sequenced from one sample in a study of neurological immune-mediated disorders (dated by TCRdb to the late 2010s). The library was prepared using 5' RACE. Sequencing instrument: Illumina HiSeq 2500. In TCRdb, the public reads were trimmed at Q25 with fastp and aligned with MiXCR, with productive beta chains retained. Duplicate CDR3 protein sequences are folded into a single record with the most common DNA and genes. A total of fewer than 65,000 distinct CDR3 sequences appear in this sample, 10% of them only once. The ten largest make up about 5% of the sample. Sequencing was carried out using PBMCs. These TCRs come from a man aged 70 or older with HTLV-1-associated myelopathy (HAM/TSP).

This clonotype was observed a handful of times. The chain uses TRBV4-1 and TRBJ2-7, with 7 bases fitting TRBD2. CDR1 and CDR2 (germline): MGHRA, YSYEKL. V was clipped by 2 bases and J by 1 base; unmatched bases: 8. The CDR3 contains 16 residues. The CDR3 DNA follows: TGCGCCAGCAGCCAATTTATGGCGGGAGCTTCCTACGAGCAGTACTTC. Protein sequence: CASSQFMAGASYEQYF.

This clonotype was recorded at least ten times. This chain connects TRBV6-2 or TRBV6-3 to TRBJ2-2, with D possibly TRBD2 on 5 matching bases. Trimming pared 0 bases from V and 5 bases from J, leaving 10 bases between. The CDR3 is made up of 15 amino acids. Germline CDR1 reads MNHEY; CDR2 reads SVGEGT. CDR3 nucleotides: TGTGCCAGCAGTTACTCGATCTCGGGAACCGGGGAGCTGTTTTTT. Protein sequence: CASSYSISGTGELFF.

The J gene is TRBJ1-1, the V gene TRBV20-1; 7 positions agree with TRBD1. From germline, CDR1 is DFQATT and CDR2 SNEGSKA (reference sequence). The CDR3 is 16 amino acids. V shed 1 base, J shed 0 bases, and the junction held 8 bases outside the gene matches. CDR3 DNA sequence: TGCAGTGCTAGAGCAGGGGGGGGCGGTATGAACACTGAAGCTTTCTTT. It codes for CSARAGGGGMNTEAFF.

This clonotype came up many times. The genes are TRBV3-1 and TRBJ2-2; D is uncertain. Per germline, CDR1 LGHDT and CDR2 YNNKEL (reference sequence). This CDR3 spans 14 amino acids. Trimming removed 0 bases at V and 7 bases at J, with 9 bases between. The CDR3 reads CASSQDLVSGELFF. Written as DNA, the CDR3 is TGTGCCAGCAGCCAAGATTTGGTTAGCGGGGAGCTGTTTTTT. The full variable domain, with the rest looked up from reference TRBV3-1 and TRBJ2-2, is DTAVSQTPKYLVTQMGNDKSIKCEQNLGHDTMYWYKQDSKKFLKIMFSYNNKELIINETVPNRFSPKSPDKAHLNLHINSLELGDSAVYFCASSQDLVSGELFFGEGSRLTVL.

Many counts were recorded for this clonotype. J is TRBJ2-2 and V is TRBV7-9, with D hard to call. Trimming shortened V by 1 base and J by 6 bases, and 6 bases separated the two germline ends. CDR1 SEHNR and CDR2 FQNEAQ come from the germline V gene (reference sequence). The CDR3 consists of 13 residues. CDR3 amino acids: CASSLGRSGELFF. In nucleotides, the CDR3 is TGTGCCAGCAGCTTAGGAAGGTCCGGGGAGCTGTTTTTT.

This clonotype was picked up many times. V gene TRBV2 combines with J gene TRBJ1-5; D gene unclear. Germline lookup yields CDR1 SNHLY and CDR2 FYNNEI. The CDR3 runs 14 residues. Trimming removed 3 bases at V and 4 bases at J, with 10 bases between. The CDR3 here is CASSELRSNQPQHF. In nucleotides, the CDR3 is TGTGCCAGCAGTGAGTTAAGGTCGAATCAGCCCCAGCATTTT.

This clonotype occurred many times. The chain links TRBV5-5 to TRBJ2-7; the D gene is possibly TRBD1 (5 bases). The CDR3 is made up of 15 amino acids. V was pared by 4 bases and J by 3 bases, with 17 bases between. Germline V gene data show CDR1 as SGHKS and CDR2 as YYEKEE (reference sequence). As DNA, the CDR3 is TGTGCCAGCAGCCTCCATATGACAGAAGGCTACGAGCAGTACTTC. Its protein product is CASSLHMTEGYEQYF.

In its sample, this clonotype was seen many times. The chain joins TRBV5-1 to TRBJ2-2; D is uncertain. The CDR3 spans 12 residues. V lost 3 bases and J 3 bases, leaving 3 bases between the germline ends. The germline gives CDR1 SGHRS, CDR2 YFSETQ. This CDR3 is CASSSYTGELFF. The CDR3, as DNA: TGCGCCAGCAGCTCCTACACCGGGGAGCTGTTTTTT.

This clonotype has a count of ten or more. The V gene is TRBV4-3, the J gene TRBJ2-3; TRBD2 aligns across 7 bases. The CDR3 loop spans 16 amino acids. V shed 0 bases and J 2 bases; nucleotides not matched to a gene: 5. Germline loops: CDR1 LGHNA, CDR2 YSLEER. The CDR3 here is CASSQDPSGVTDTQYF. The CDR3 nucleotides read TGCGCCAGCAGCCAAGATCCTAGCGGAGTCACAGATACGCAGTATTTT.

This clonotype was seen many times. The V call is TRBV4-2, the J call TRBJ2-1, with 10 bases aligning to TRBD2. The CDR3 sequence is 15 residues long. The trim removed 3 bases at V and 9 bases at J, leaving 8 bases unmatched. CDR1 and CDR2 (germline): LGHNA, YNFKEQ. The CDR3 loop reads CASSHAGTSDIEQFF. The CDR3 region has the DNA TGTGCCAGCAGCCATGCCGGGACTAGCGATATTGAGCAGTTCTTC.

This clonotype was picked up many times. The V gene is TRBV4-3, the J gene TRBJ2-1; D uncertain. In germline, CDR1 is LGHNA, CDR2 YSLEER. V was clipped by 0 bases and J by 4 bases, with 7 bases between them. The CDR3 is 14 amino acids. The DNA for the CDR3 is TGCGCCAGCAGCCAAGAGAAGCCATACAATGAGCAGTTCTTC. Encoded protein: CASSQEKPYNEQFF.

This clonotype was detected ten times or more. This chain uses TRBV6-4 with TRBJ2-2; tentatively, D is TRBD2 (6 bases). The CDR3 is 13 residues long. Germline loops: CDR1 MRHNA, CDR2 SNTAGT. With 6 bases removed from V and 5 bases from J, the gap between germline ends came to 10 bases. The CDR3 region has the DNA TGTGCCAGCAGCCGGGAGTGGACCGGGGAGCTGTTTTTT. This encodes CASSREWTGELFF.

Concerning this clonotype itself: A clone one base away is much larger, so this may be a read error. The V and J genes are TRBV7-2 and TRBJ2-5, with D possibly being TRBD1 or TRBD2 (6 bases each). CDR3 length equals 14 residues. V was clipped by 8 bases and J by 5 bases, with 18 bases between them. Germline values: CDR1 SGHTA, CDR2 FQGNSA. CDR3 residues: CASRLPTGGETQYF. For the CDR3, the DNA is TGTGCCAGCCGCCTACCGACAGGAGGGGAGACCCAGTACTTC.

The sample holds a few counts of this clonotype. The V call is TRBV7-2, the J call TRBJ2-1; TRBD1 aligns across 7 bases. The CDR3 consists of 14 residues. The J segment lost 7 bases and the V segment lost 3 bases, leaving 6 bases of the junction unmatched. CDR1 and CDR2 from the germline V gene are SGHTA and FQGNSA. As DNA, the CDR3 is TGTGCCAGCAGCTTCCGGACAGGTGAAAATGAGCAGTTCTTC. Amino acid sequence: CASSFRTGENEQFF.

This clonotype has a handful of counts. The CDR3 sequence is CSVVDRGHGYTF. CDR3 bases: TGCAGCGTTGTGGACAGGGGGCATGGCTACACCTTC. The chain carries TRBV29-1 and TRBJ1-2; 11 nucleotides line up with TRBD1. Germline values: CDR1 SQVTM, CDR2 ANQGSEA. This CDR3 spans 12 amino acids. V was clipped by 4 bases and J by 6 bases; unmatched bases: 1.

This clonotype was observed at least ten times. The chain links TRBV2 to TRBJ2-5; D is ambiguous. The germline V gene has CDR1 SNHLY and CDR2 FYNNEI. V was cut by 8 bases and J by 5 bases, with 21 bases left in between. The CDR3 is 15 amino acids. CDR3 nucleotides: TGTGCCAGCCATTCTGTGGGTAGTCCCCGGGAGACCCAGTACTTC. Its protein is CASHSVGSPRETQYF.